These 2 T cell receptor beta chains were sequenced from one sample in a study of response to subunit inactivated influenza vaccine. One entry per CDR3 protein, called by TCRdb with MiXCR from the RT-PCR reads. The sample records 500,000 to 600,000 distinct CDR3 sequences, 11% being singletons. The sample also formed part of further work on T cells expressing NK-cell markers. Per that paper: As the method of synthesis, 5'RACE template switching with UMIs yielded TCR beta cDNA.

The sample in question was PBMCs from blood, obtained on the day of vaccination. The receptors derive from a man aged 50 or older who received an inactivated influenza vaccine.

This clonotype has a handful of counts. The chain uses TRBV20-1 and TRBJ1-1; D remains ambiguous. This CDR3 has 15 amino acids. Germline lookup yields CDR1 DFQATT and CDR2 SNEGSKA (reference sequence). V was trimmed by 0 bases and J by 3 bases, leaving 14 bases between them. The CDR3 protein is CSARDYLGLDTEAFF. In nucleotides, the CDR3 is TGCAGTGCTAGAGATTACTTGGGATTAGACACTGAAGCTTTCTTT.

This clonotype has just a few counts. The genes are TRBV12-3 or TRBV12-4 and TRBJ1-2, with D possibly being TRBD1 (6 bases). Trimming took 3 bases from V and 7 from J, leaving 39 bases between them. The CDR3 is 22 amino acids. In DNA form, the CDR3 reads TGTGCCAGCAGTTTTAACAGGGATGTGTGGGTGAACAGGGTCGTAAAGTCGGCTGGCTACACCTTC. It is translated as CASSFNRDVWVNRVVKSAGYTF.